The next 30 T cell receptor beta chains were all read from a single sample in a study of shared clonotypes between healthy human individuals. The assay was immunoSEQ multiplex PCR, and TCRdb's table has in-frame clones only and misses some. The sample holds roughly 1.4 million clones, less than 99% seen once. The sequencing input was naive CD4+ T cells sorted from blood. Subset reported: CD45RA+ positively selected. The receptors stem from a man aged 30 to 39 in good health.

This clone was recorded only once. The chain employs TRBV9 and TRBJ2-7; no clear D. This CDR3 region has 14 residues. Trimming removed 4 bases from V and 2 bases from J, with 13 bases in between. CDR1 and CDR2 from the germline V gene are SGDLS and YYNGEE. The CDR3 spells CASSTTALTYEQYF. The CDR3 bases are TGTGCCAGCAGCACCACAGCCCTGACCTACGAGCAGTACTTC.

Concerning this clone itself: Other DNA variants within this sample encode the same CDR3. The J gene is TRBJ2-5, the V gene TRBV6-1; D remains ambiguous. In germline, CDR1 is MNHNS, CDR2 SASEGT. V lost 9 bases, J lost 5 bases, and 10 bases lay in between. The CDR3 runs 11 residues. CDR3 sequence: CASNLGETQYF. CDR3 nucleotides: TGTGCCAGTAATTTGGGGGAGACCCAGTACTTC.

The CDR3 DNA sequence: TGTGCCAGCAGTATGGCAGGAACCTACGAGCAGTACTTC. Translated: CASSMAGTYEQYF. The chain has TRBV6-5 and TRBJ2-7, with D unresolved. Trimming shortened V by 5 bases and J by 2 bases, and 10 bases separated the two germline ends. The CDR3 is made up of 13 amino acids. Germline values: CDR1 MNHEY, CDR2 SVGAGI.

The rearrangement uses TRBV7-9 and TRBJ2-3; a possible D gene is TRBD2 (5 bases). V lost 2 bases, J lost 2 bases, and 14 bases lay in between. From germline, CDR1 is SEHNR and CDR2 FQNEAQ (reference sequence). The CDR3 has 16 amino acids. The CDR3, as DNA: TGTGCCAGCAGCTTATCGGACGGGGTGTTCACAGATACGCAGTATTTT. This translates into CASSLSDGVFTDTQYF.

This chain connects TRBV5-6 to TRBJ2-5; no clear D gene. Germline lookup yields CDR1 SGHDT and CDR2 YYEEEE. This CDR3 has 14 residues. V was clipped by 0 bases and J by 5 bases, with 11 bases between them. The CDR3 protein is CASSLAGRLETQYF. In DNA form, the CDR3 reads TGTGCCAGCAGCTTGGCTGGAAGATTGGAGACCCAGTACTTC.

This chain connects TRBV5-4 to TRBJ2-7, with TRBD2 matching 10 bases. Germline CDR1 is SGHNT and CDR2 is YYREEE (reference sequence). The V segment lost 4 bases and the J segment 3 bases; nucleotides outside the gene matches: 13. The CDR3 runs to 17 residues. CDR3 in DNA: TGTGCCAGCAGCCTTGGGGGGGTAGCGGGAGGCTACTACGAGCAGTACTTC. Protein: CASSLGGVAGGYYEQYF.

The J gene is TRBJ1-1, the V gene TRBV29-1; 7 bases align to TRBD1. CDR1 SQVTM and CDR2 ANQGSEA come from the germline V gene. The CDR3 runs 12 residues. Trimming cost V 4 bases and J 10 bases; bases outside gene matches: 9. CDR3 sequence: CSVVGDRDGAFF. CDR3 sequence (DNA): TGCAGCGTTGTAGGCGACAGGGACGGAGCTTTCTTT.

The CDR3: CASRGTGNTEAFF. The CDR3 nucleotides are TGTGCCAGCAGGGGGACGGGGAACACTGAAGCTTTCTTT. V is TRBV6-1 and J is TRBJ1-1; possible D gene TRBD1, 5 bases. The V end was cut by 6 bases, the J end by 1 base, with 9 bases between. Germline assignment: CDR1 MNHNS and CDR2 SASEGT. The CDR3 totals 13 residues.

This clone was picked up one time. The CDR3 sequence is CASSLSLLRDYNEQFF. The DNA for the CDR3 is TGTGCCAGCAGTTTATCGTTACTAAGGGATTACAATGAGCAGTTCTTC. This sequence joins TRBV27 and TRBJ2-1; no reliable D call. The germline gives CDR1 MNHEY, CDR2 SMNVEV (reference sequence). The CDR3 covers 16 residues. The V gene lost 0 bases and the J gene lost 4 bases, with 13 bases spanning the gap.

V is TRBV2 and J is TRBJ1-2; D might be TRBD1 (5 bases). Trimming cost V 4 bases and J 6 bases, with 18 bases left between them. The CDR3 extends over 15 amino acids. CDR1 and CDR2 from the germline V gene are SNHLY and FYNNEI. The CDR3: CASSGNNILRDGYTF. As DNA, the CDR3 is TGTGCCAGCAGTGGGAACAATATTCTCAGGGATGGCTACACCTTC.

The chain links TRBV28 to TRBJ1-2; perhaps TRBD1 as D (5 bases). V lost 4 bases and J lost 2, with 14 bases in between. Per germline, CDR1 MDHEN and CDR2 SYDVKM. This CDR3 has 15 amino acids. CDR3 DNA sequence: TGTGCCAGCAGTTCCCCGGTGGGGGTGAACTATGGCTACACCTTC. Protein product: CASSSPVGVNYGYTF.

The chain uses TRBV4-1 and TRBJ2-7, with 8 bases that match TRBD1. CDR1 and CDR2 from the germline V gene are MGHRA and YSYEKL. The junction had 14 bases not matched to a gene; V was cut back by 3 bases and J by 4 bases. This CDR3 spans 17 amino acids. This CDR3 is CASSHNSVGQGLYEQYF. DNA for the CDR3: TGCGCCAGCAGCCATAACAGCGTCGGACAGGGTCTGTACGAGCAGTACTTC.

This clone was observed once. J is TRBJ2-1 and V is TRBV7-8; 12 positions match TRBD2. The CDR3 contains 19 residues. The ends lost 0 bases at V and 7 bases at J; junction bases unmatched: 13. Germline loops: CDR1 SGHVS, CDR2 FQNEAQ. CDR3 sequence reads: CASSLAIWLAGGMRNEQFF. CDR3 DNA sequence: TGTGCCAGCAGCTTAGCTATCTGGCTAGCGGGAGGGATGAGAAATGAGCAGTTCTTC.

J is TRBJ2-3 and V is TRBV18, with 9 bases that match TRBD1. Germline V lookup: CDR1 KGHSH, CDR2 LQKENI. Germline trimming cut 4 bases from V and 0 bases from J; bases unmatched to any gene: 2. The CDR3 length is 15 residues. The CDR3 region is CASSLTGGSTDTQYF. The CDR3 nucleotides are TGTGCCAGCTCACTGACAGGGGGTAGCACAGATACGCAGTATTTT.

The chain uses TRBV7-9 and TRBJ2-6; D ambiguous. The CDR3 runs to 15 residues. V gave up 5 bases and J gave up 0 bases, with 8 bases separating them. CDR1 and CDR2 (germline): SEHNR, FQNEAQ (reference sequence). The CDR3 region has the DNA TGTGCCAGCAGCCAGTGGGGCTCTGGGGCCAACGTCCTGACTTTC. Translated, it gives CASSQWGSGANVLTF.

The chain couples TRBV11-2 to TRBJ2-3, with 12 bases matching TRBD2. CDR3 size: 16 residues. Germline lookup yields CDR1 SGHAT and CDR2 FQNNGV. V dropped 4 bases and J dropped 5; count of bases not matched to a gene: 7. In DNA form, the CDR3 reads TGTGCCAGCAGCTCACTAGCGGGAGGTTCAATAGATACGCAGTATTTT. This sequence encodes CASSSLAGGSIDTQYF.

In nucleotides, the CDR3 is TGTGCCAGCTCACCACTAAGGGACGCCGCGAACACCGGGGAGCTGTTTTTT. This encodes CASSPLRDAANTGELFF. V is TRBV18 and J is TRBJ2-2; D might be TRBD1 or TRBD2, each matching 5 bases. The CDR3 runs to 17 residues. The V end lost 1 base, the J end lost 0 bases, and 12 bases lay between the germline ends. The germline V gene encodes CDR1 KGHSH and CDR2 LQKENI.

The chain's CDR3 is CSVGDRVWETQYF. The DNA of the CDR3 is TGCAGCGTTGGGGACAGGGTGTGGGAGACCCAGTACTTC. The V and J genes are TRBV29-1 and TRBJ2-5, with 9 bases aligning to TRBD1. Germline lookup yields CDR1 SQVTM and CDR2 ANQGSEA. The V gene end was trimmed by 4 bases and the J gene end by 5 bases; junction bases not matched to a gene: 5. The CDR3 sequence is 13 residues long.

The chain combines TRBV19 with TRBJ2-7; 10 bases match TRBD1. Germline V gives CDR1 LNHDA, CDR2 SQIVND (reference sequence). Trimming cost V 5 bases and J 3 bases; bases outside gene matches: 7. The CDR3 contains 15 residues. The CDR3 is CASSVSGTGVYEQYF. CDR3 sequence (DNA): TGTGCCAGTAGTGTGTCCGGGACAGGGGTCTACGAGCAGTACTTC.

A remark on this clone: Other DNA sequences from this sample encode an identical CDR3 as well. This sequence joins TRBV18 and TRBJ1-4; D unclear. V was trimmed by 2 bases and J by 0 bases, leaving 4 bases between them. CDR3 length: 14 amino acids. The germline V gene has CDR1 KGHSH and CDR2 LQKENI. CDR3 sequence (DNA): TGTGCCAGCTCACCATCCGCAACTAATGAAAAACTGTTTTTT. Translating it yields CASSPSATNEKLFF. The whole variable domain, remainder taken from reference TRBV18 and TRBJ1-4, is NAGVMQNPRHLVRRRGQEARLRCSPMKGHSHVYWYRQLPEEGLKFMVYLQKENIIDESGMPKERFSAEFPKEGPSILRIQQVVRGDSAAYFCASSPSATNEKLFFGSGTQLSVL.

A single count supports this clone. This sequence joins TRBV5-8 and TRBJ2-2; a weak D match, TRBD1 (5 bases). Germline V gene lookup returns CDR1 SGHTS and CDR2 YDEGEE. CDR3 length: 17 residues. The ends were cut back, 5 bases at V and 1 base at J, with 18 bases in the middle. CDR3 loop: CASSPWGRARNTGELFF. In DNA form, the CDR3 reads TGTGCCAGCAGTCCTTGGGGCCGGGCGAGGAACACCGGGGAGCTGTTTTTT.

Regarding this clone: Different DNA sequences within this sample yield the same CDR3. The chain joins TRBV5-1 to TRBJ2-1; TRBD2 aligns across 10 bases. Trimming removed 0 bases from V and 8 bases from J; junction bases left unmatched: 5. The CDR3 has 15 amino acids. The V gene's germline CDR1 is SGHRS and CDR2 YFSETQ. The CDR3: CASSLGLAGVDEQFF. In nucleotides, the CDR3 is TGCGCCAGCAGCTTGGGCCTAGCGGGAGTCGATGAGCAGTTCTTC.

The rearrangement uses TRBV5-4 and TRBJ2-7, with D possibly TRBD2 on 6 matching bases. The CDR3 runs to 16 residues. V lost 4 bases and J lost 5, with 22 bases in between. Germline CDR1 is SGHNT and CDR2 is YYREEE (reference sequence). The CDR3: CASSRTGLTSPHEQYF. The CDR3 coding sequence is TGTGCCAGCAGCCGTACGGGACTTACGAGCCCCCACGAGCAGTACTTC.

This clone was recorded once. The chain combines TRBV19 with TRBJ2-6; 14 nucleotides align to TRBD2. This CDR3 spans 21 amino acids. Germline lookup yields CDR1 LNHDA and CDR2 SQIVND (reference sequence). J lost 0 bases, V lost 4 bases, and 11 bases had no gene match. As DNA, the CDR3 is TGTGCCAGTAGTAAGGGGTCGGGACTAGCGGGAGAGGGCTCTGGGGCCAACGTCCTGACTTTC. Protein sequence: CASSKGSGLAGEGSGANVLTF.

The rearrangement uses TRBV27 and TRBJ2-1; 9 bases agree with TRBD2. The CDR3 extends over 14 amino acids. CDR1 MNHEY and CDR2 SMNVEV come from the germline V gene (reference sequence). J lost 12 bases, V lost 5 bases, and 11 bases had no gene match. The CDR3 nucleotides read TGTGCCAGCAGTCCTACCCCCGGCGGGGGGGGGCAGTTCTTC. This translates into CASSPTPGGGGQFF.

The chain employs TRBV9 and TRBJ2-5; no definite D call. Trimming stripped 0 bases from V and 3 bases from J, with 6 bases between. This CDR3 is 13 amino acids long. The germline V gene encodes CDR1 SGDLS and CDR2 YYNGEE. The chain's CDR3 is CASSVVFEETQYF. The CDR3 nucleotides read TGTGCCAGCAGCGTAGTTTTCGAAGAGACCCAGTACTTC.

The V call is TRBV29-1, the J call TRBJ1-5; maybe TRBD1 (6 bases). Per the germline V gene, CDR1 is SQVTM and CDR2 is ANQGSEA. V lost 5 bases and J lost 7, with 15 bases in between. The CDR3 sequence is 13 residues long. The chain's CDR3 is CSVSRGQGQPQHF. In DNA form, the CDR3 reads TGCAGCGTTTCGCGGGGGCAGGGACAGCCCCAGCATTTT.

V and J are TRBV4-2 and TRBJ1-2, with 9 bases that match TRBD1. Looked up from germline, CDR1 is LGHNA and CDR2 is YNFKEQ. The trim removed 4 bases at V and 5 bases at J, leaving 8 bases unmatched. This CDR3 has 15 amino acids. The DNA of the CDR3 is TGTGCCAGCAGCCGAACCGGGACAGGGTTTTATGGCTACACCTTC. Its protein product is CASSRTGTGFYGYTF.

The CDR3 sequence: CASSLAGSYNEQFF. As DNA, the CDR3 is TGTGCCAGCAGTTTGGCGGGGTCCTACAATGAGCAGTTCTTC. The rearrangement joins TRBV27 to TRBJ2-1; TRBD2 might be the D (6 bases). V was pared by 3 bases and J by 1 base, with 7 bases between. The germline CDR1 and CDR2 sequences are MNHEY and SMNVEV (reference sequence). The CDR3 is 14 amino acids.

This clone appeared once. The rearrangement uses TRBV18 and TRBJ2-1, with D perhaps assigned TRBD1 or TRBD2 (5 bases each). The CDR3 length is 14 residues. Germline-derived CDR1 and CDR2 are KGHSH and LQKENI. Trimming stripped 10 bases from V and 1 base from J, with 14 bases between. The chain's CDR3 is CATRGGDSYNEQFF. The CDR3 DNA is TGTGCCACTCGTGGGGGAGATTCCTACAATGAGCAGTTCTTC.